This passage covers 18 T cell receptor beta chains from one sample sequenced in a study of graft-versus-host responses after intestinal transplantation. These receptors' antigens are unknown. The data were produced by immunoSEQ multiplex PCR, yet TCRdb's version contains in-frame clones alone and is incomplete. The table includes tens of thousands of clones, roughly nine tenths detected once. Specimen: unstimulated CD8+ T cells sorted from spleen or lymph node cells, collected before intestinal transplant. The receptors stem from a human donor who received an intestinal transplant.

This clone was detected only once. The rearrangement uses TRBV6-5 and TRBJ2-1, with 9 bases matching TRBD1. In germline, CDR1 is MNHEY, CDR2 SVGAGI. The CDR3 has 13 amino acids. Trimming removed 4 bases from V and 6 bases from J; junction bases left unmatched: 1. CDR3 in DNA: TGTGCCAGCAGTTCGACAGGGGGCAATGAGCAGTTCTTC. Its translation: CASSSTGGNEQFF.

The rearrangement uses TRBV5-1 and TRBJ1-1; D is undetermined. CDR3 size: 15 residues. Looked up from germline, CDR1 is SGHRS and CDR2 is YFSETQ. V was shortened by 3 bases and J by 6 bases, with 18 bases between the two germline ends. CDR3 protein: CASSSKMHRMAEAFF. CDR3 nucleotides: TGCGCCAGCAGCTCTAAGATGCATAGAATGGCTGAAGCTTTCTTT.

V is TRBV7-6 and J is TRBJ2-3; possibly TRBD2 for D (6 bases). CDR1 and CDR2 from the germline V gene are SGHVS and FNYEAQ. The V end lost 5 bases, the J end lost 1 base, and 10 bases lay between the germline ends. The CDR3 runs 14 residues. The CDR3 is CASSRDWGTDTQYF. CDR3 in DNA: TGTGCCAGCAGCCGGGACTGGGGCACAGATACGCAGTATTTT.

This sequence joins TRBV6-5 and TRBJ1-1; a weak D match, TRBD1 (6 bases). Germline V gene lookup returns CDR1 MNHEY and CDR2 SVGAGI. V was cut by 2 bases and J by 3 bases, with 13 bases left in between. CDR3 length equals 15 residues. As DNA, the CDR3 is TGTGCCAGCAGTTACCGCGGGGGGGCGCACACTGAAGCTTTCTTT. Amino acid sequence: CASSYRGGAHTEAFF.

The chain joins TRBV7-6 to TRBJ2-5, with 11 bases aligning to TRBD2. The trim removed 1 base at V and 5 bases at J, leaving 3 bases unmatched. The germline V gene has CDR1 SGHVS and CDR2 FNYEAQ. This CDR3 has 15 residues. The DNA for the CDR3 is TGTGCCAGCAGCTTAGAGCGACTAGCGGGGGAGACCCAGTACTTC. This codes for CASSLERLAGETQYF.

V usage is TRBV5-4 and J usage is TRBJ2-7; D might be TRBD1 (6 bases). V was pared by 2 bases and J by 4 bases, with 16 bases between. The CDR3 sequence is 15 residues long. Germline V gene data show CDR1 as SGHNT and CDR2 as YYREEE (reference sequence). CDR3 in DNA: TGTGCCAGCAGCTTAGAAACAGGGCCCCAGTACGAGCAGTACTTC. Protein product: CASSLETGPQYEQYF.

The chain uses TRBV7-8 and TRBJ1-2, with TRBD1 as a possible D gene (6 bases). CDR1 is SGHVS, CDR2 FQNEAQ, per germline. CDR3 length: 14 residues. The V and J ends lost 5 bases and 8 bases respectively, with 18 bases between them. DNA of the CDR3: TGTGCCAGCAGCCCCGGAACAGGGCGACAGGGCTACACCTTC. This translates into CASSPGTGRQGYTF.

The rearrangement links TRBV5-1 to TRBJ2-3; tentatively, D is TRBD2 (6 bases). Looked up from germline, CDR1 is SGHRS and CDR2 is YFSETQ. This CDR3 is built from 15 residues. The V and J ends lost 2 bases and 2 bases respectively, with 12 bases between them. The CDR3: CASSFSARDTDTQYF. In nucleotides, the CDR3 is TGCGCCAGCAGCTTTTCTGCGCGGGACACAGATACGCAGTATTTT.

The chain is built from TRBV21-1 and TRBJ2-3; the table's D call, TRBD1, was not checked against the DNA. TRBV21-1 is noted as a pseudogene. The CDR3 has 17 amino acids. DNA of the CDR3: TGTGCCAGCAGCAAAGCGCTTGGGACAGGGAAATTAGATACGCAGTATTTT. As protein: CASSKALGTGKLDTQYF.

V is TRBV12-1 and J is TRBJ2-7; the table gives TRBD2 as D, unverified against the DNA. TRBV12-1 is a pseudogene segment. The CDR3 covers 16 residues. The CDR3 protein is CASSPGELALVYEQYF. DNA of the CDR3: TGTGCCAGCAGCCCCGGGGAGTTAGCATTGGTCTACGAGCAGTACTTC.

The chain combines TRBV7-8 with TRBJ1-2; unclear D gene. CDR3 length: 15 residues. CDR1 and CDR2 from the germline V gene are SGHVS and FQNEAQ. V gave up 5 bases and J gave up 2 bases, with 15 bases separating them. The CDR3 nucleotides read TGTGCCAGCAGCATACTACCTCGTAGGAACTATGGCTACACCTTC. This gives the protein CASSILPRRNYGYTF.

This chain joins TRBV10-3 and TRBJ1-1; D remains ambiguous. CDR1 is ENHRY and CDR2 is SYGVKD in the germline V gene. This CDR3 has 13 residues. With 7 bases removed from V and 1 base from J, the gap between germline ends came to 10 bases. This CDR3 is CAIKAVPNTEAFF. Here the CDR3 DNA reads TGTGCCATCAAAGCGGTGCCGAACACTGAAGCTTTCTTT.

The J gene is TRBJ2-1, the V gene TRBV7-9, with D maybe TRBD2 (5 bases). V gave up 6 bases and J gave up 5 bases, with 8 bases separating them. The CDR3 contains 12 residues. Germline V gives CDR1 SEHNR, CDR2 FQNEAQ (reference sequence). The CDR3: CASSSGNNEQFF. In DNA, the CDR3 is TGTGCCAGCAGTTCGGGGAACAATGAGCAGTTCTTC.

V is TRBV29-1 and J is TRBJ2-7; TRBD1 aligns across 9 bases. J was trimmed by 7 bases and V by 7 bases; bases with no gene match: 8. The CDR3 covers 12 residues. Germline CDR1 and CDR2: SQVTM and ANQGSEA. The chain's CDR3 is CSAMGTGQEQYF. Here the CDR3 DNA reads TGCAGCGCCATGGGGACAGGGCAGGAGCAGTACTTC.

The chain uses TRBV2 and TRBJ2-7; TRBD2 aligns across 8 bases. Germline CDR1 is SNHLY and CDR2 is FYNNEI. The CDR3 is 13 residues long. V dropped 6 bases and J dropped 7; count of bases not matched to a gene: 8. This chain's CDR3 is CASSPTGGAEQYF. DNA for the CDR3: TGTGCCAGCAGCCCAACGGGGGGGGCGGAGCAGTACTTC.

This CDR3 reads CASSVGGDLTYEQFF. Written as DNA, the CDR3 is TGTGCCAGCAGCGTAGGGGGGGACCTTACCTATGAGCAGTTCTTC. This chain uses TRBV9 with TRBJ2-1, with D possibly matching TRBD2 (6 bases). The germline V gene has CDR1 SGDLS and CDR2 YYNGEE. This CDR3 has 15 residues. The V gene lost 0 bases and the J gene lost 8 bases, with 15 bases spanning the gap.

The chain recombines TRBV9 with TRBJ2-1; 13 nucleotides agree with TRBD2. V trimming: 3 bases; J trimming: 4 bases; junction bases outside the gene matches: 7. The germline gives CDR1 SGDLS, CDR2 YYNGEE. The CDR3 has 17 amino acids. The CDR3, as DNA: TGTGCCAGCAGCGCCGAGAGACTAGCGGGAGGTTACAATGAGCAGTTCTTC. Protein: CASSAERLAGGYNEQFF.

The J gene is TRBJ2-1, the V gene TRBV6-5, with D perhaps matching TRBD1 (5 bases). Per the germline V gene, CDR1 is MNHEY and CDR2 is SVGAGI. The CDR3 is made up of 15 amino acids. The V gene lost 6 bases and the J gene lost 6 bases, with 18 bases spanning the gap. The CDR3 is CASSSVPDSANEQFF. The CDR3 DNA reads as TGTGCCAGCAGCTCGGTCCCCGACAGTGCCAATGAGCAGTTCTTC.